These 23 T cell receptor beta chains were all obtained from the same sample, sequenced in a study of blood T cell repertoires in COVID-19. This table comes from immunoSEQ multiplex PCR, and its TCRdb copy is limited to in-frame clones, with some not included. The sample yields 150,000 to 200,000 clones, nearly 85% seen once. Sequenced input: peripheral blood. The receptor set was obtained from a woman aged 25 to 45 with acute or convalescent COVID-19.

This clone came up once. The J gene is TRBJ1-1, the V gene TRBV15, with 8 bases identical to TRBD1. The CDR3 contains 13 residues. The germline V gene has CDR1 LNHNV and CDR2 YYDKDF (reference sequence). The V gene end was trimmed by 5 bases and the J gene end by 5 bases; junction bases not matched to a gene: 4. CDR3 sequence: CATSGQGRTEAFF. The CDR3 DNA is TGTGCCACCAGCGGACAGGGTCGAACTGAAGCTTTCTTT. Filled out from reference TRBV15 and TRBJ1-1, the complete variable domain reads DAMVIQNPRYQVTQFGKPVTLSCSQTLNHNVMYWYQQKSSQAPKLLFHYYDKDFNNEADTPDNFQSRRPNTSFCFLDIRSPGLGDTAMYLCATSGQGRTEAFFGQGTRLTVV.

J is TRBJ2-1 and V is TRBV5-4; D gene unclear. CDR1 and CDR2 (germline): SGHNT, YYREEE (reference sequence). Trimming stripped 1 base from V and 4 bases from J, with 9 bases between. This CDR3 contains 14 residues. The CDR3 sequence is CASSLFRTYNEQFF. CDR3 nucleotides: TGTGCCAGCAGCTTGTTCCGCACTTACAATGAGCAGTTCTTC.

This chain links TRBV4-2 with TRBJ1-2, with 9 bases matching TRBD1. The CDR3 spans 14 residues. CDR1 and CDR2 (germline): LGHNA, YNFKEQ. With V trimmed by 3 bases and J by 8 bases, 7 bases remained unmatched. CDR3 coding DNA: TGTGCCAGCAGCCATAGAACCGACAGGGGGGGCTACACCTTC. Amino acids: CASSHRTDRGGYTF.

The chain is built from TRBV28 and TRBJ2-1, with D tentatively TRBD1 (5 bases). Trimming stripped 8 bases from V and 3 bases from J, with 11 bases between. Germline V gene sequence: CDR1 MDHEN, CDR2 SYDVKM. The CDR3 contains 13 residues. The CDR3 DNA reads as TGTGCCAGCGACGCAGGGATCTACAATGAGCAGTTCTTC. Protein sequence: CASDAGIYNEQFF. The full variable domain, rest sourced from reference TRBV28 and TRBJ2-1, is DVKVTQSSRYLVKRTGEKVFLECVQDMDHENMFWYRQDPGLGLRLIYFSYDVKMKEKGDIPEGYSVSREKKERFSLILESASTNQTSMYLCASDAGIYNEQFFGPGTRLTVL.

The CDR3 region has the DNA TGTGCCAGTAGTATAGGAACACGGACTAGTTACAATGAGCAGTTCTTC. Amino acid sequence: CASSIGTRTSYNEQFF. V gene TRBV19 combines with J gene TRBJ2-1; 7 bases align to TRBD2. V trimming: 1 base; J trimming: 4 bases; junction bases outside the gene matches: 7. The germline V gene encodes CDR1 LNHDA and CDR2 SQIVND (reference sequence). CDR3 length: 16 residues.

The V and J genes are TRBV7-2 and TRBJ2-2; TRBD2 matches 10 bases. The CDR3 is 16 amino acids. The junction had 8 bases not matched to a gene; V was cut back by 5 bases and J by 5 bases. Germline V lookup: CDR1 SGHTA, CDR2 FQGNSA. Written as DNA, the CDR3 is TGTGCCAGCAGCCTCCTAGCGGGAGTTAGGACCGGGGAGCTGTTTTTT. Translated, it gives CASSLLAGVRTGELFF. The variable domain in full, completed from reference TRBV7-2 and TRBJ2-2, reads GAGVSQSPSNKVTEKGKDVELRCDPISGHTALYWYRQSLGQGLEFLIYFQGNSAPDKSGLPSDRFSAERTGGSVSTLTIQRTQQEDSAVYLCASSLLAGVRTGELFFGEGSRLTVL.

The J gene is TRBJ1-5, the V gene TRBV6-5; no clear D gene. CDR1 and CDR2 (germline): MNHEY, SVGAGI. The CDR3 extends over 16 amino acids. Trimming cost V 4 bases and J 7 bases, with 20 bases left between them. CDR3 bases: TGTGCCAGCAGTTTAGTCGGCGATTCGACGGGACAGCCCCAGCATTTT. Translating it yields CASSLVGDSTGQPQHF.

This clone was observed at least ten times. The gene calls are TRBV5-6 and TRBJ1-2, with 8 positions matching TRBD1. The length of the CDR3 is 13 residues. Germline V lookup: CDR1 SGHDT, CDR2 YYEEEE. Trimming removed 3 bases from V and 8 bases from J; junction bases left unmatched: 6. DNA for the CDR3: TGTGCCAGCAGCTCCCCGGACAGGGAGGGCTACACCTTC. Translating gives CASSSPDREGYTF.

The J gene is TRBJ2-7, the V gene TRBV3-1 (or the pseudogene TRBV3-2); TRBD1 matches 8 bases. Germline V gene data show CDR1 as LGHDT and CDR2 as YNNKEL (reference sequence). After removal of 5 bases from V and 4 bases from J, the junction contained 7 bases not matched to a gene. This CDR3 is 14 amino acids long. In DNA, the CDR3 is TGTGCCAGCAGCGACGGACAGGGCTATTACGAGCAGTACTTC. It is translated as CASSDGQGYYEQYF.

This clone appeared a few times. The chain employs TRBV5-1 and TRBJ2-7; no definite D call. Trimming stripped 4 bases from V and 3 bases from J, with 11 bases between. This CDR3 region has 13 residues. In germline, CDR1 is SGHRS, CDR2 YFSETQ. CDR3 amino acids: CASSATHYYEQYF. Here the CDR3 DNA reads TGCGCCAGCAGCGCGACTCATTACTACGAGCAGTACTTC. The full variable domain, in which reference TRBV5-1 and TRBJ2-7 provide the parts outside the CDR3, is KAGVTQTPRYLIKTRGQQVTLSCSPISGHRSVSWYQQTPGQGLQFLFEYFSETQRNKGNFPGRFSGRQFSNSRSEMNVSTLELGDSALYLCASSATHYYEQYFGPGTRLTVT.

V and J are TRBV3-1 (or the pseudogene TRBV3-2) and TRBJ2-7, with D perhaps TRBD2 (5 bases). The CDR3 sequence is 14 residues long. V dropped 1 base and J dropped 2 bases, with 9 bases sitting between them. From germline, CDR1 is LGHDT and CDR2 YNNKEL (reference sequence). In DNA, the CDR3 is TGTGCCAGCAGCCAAGGCCCGGGGACCTACGAGCAGTACTTC. Translated, it gives CASSQGPGTYEQYF.

The chain joins TRBV9 to TRBJ2-7, with 9 bases lining up with TRBD2. CDR1 is SGDLS and CDR2 is YYNGEE in the germline V gene. The J segment lost 4 bases and the V segment lost 0 bases, leaving 5 bases of the junction unmatched. The CDR3 spans 15 residues. The CDR3 loop is CASSVAAGGKYEQYF. CDR3 bases: TGTGCCAGCAGCGTAGCGGCGGGGGGGAAATACGAGCAGTACTTC.

The gene calls are TRBV2 and TRBJ2-3; D remains unclear. V shed 7 bases and J shed 0 bases, with 8 bases lying between them. This CDR3 is 13 amino acids long. Germline-derived CDR1 and CDR2 are SNHLY and FYNNEI. The CDR3, as DNA: TGTGCCAGCACACGCTATAGCACAGATACGCAGTATTTT. This gives the protein CASTRYSTDTQYF.

The chain recombines TRBV19 with TRBJ2-2, with 7 nucleotides matching TRBD1. The germline CDR1 and CDR2 sequences are LNHDA and SQIVND (reference sequence). This CDR3 spans 17 amino acids. V lost 7 bases to trimming and J lost 3 bases; unmatched junction nucleotides: 14. CDR3 sequence: CASIAVRQGEYTGELFF. The DNA of the CDR3 is TGTGCCAGTATCGCAGTTCGCCAGGGGGAGTACACCGGGGAGCTGTTTTTT. Full variable domain (missing parts from reference TRBV19 and TRBJ2-2): DGGITQSPKYLFRKEGQNVTLSCEQNLNHDAMYWYRQDPGQGLRLIYYSQIVNDFQKGDIAEGYSVSREKKESFPLTVTSAQKNPTAFYLCASIAVRQGEYTGELFFGEGSRLTVL.

V usage is TRBV4-3 and J usage is TRBJ1-1, with a tentative D call TRBD1 (6 bases). The CDR3 runs 16 residues. Germline loops: CDR1 LGHNA, CDR2 YSLEER. V shed 2 bases and J shed 12 bases, with 25 bases lying between them. The CDR3 loop is CASSQTTGLGLSMTFF. In nucleotides, the CDR3 is TGCGCCAGCAGCCAAACTACAGGGTTGGGGCTGAGCATGACTTTCTTT.

The rearrangement joins TRBV19 to TRBJ2-2; 7 nucleotides line up with TRBD1. V gave up 0 bases and J gave up 0 bases; unmatched junction bases: 7. The CDR3 has 18 amino acids. Germline V gives CDR1 LNHDA, CDR2 SQIVND (reference sequence). The chain's CDR3 is CASSIEGTGTANTGELFF. CDR3 DNA sequence: TGTGCCAGTAGTATAGAGGGGACCGGGACAGCGAACACCGGGGAGCTGTTTTTT. The variable domain in full, completed from reference TRBV19 and TRBJ2-2, reads DGGITQSPKYLFRKEGQNVTLSCEQNLNHDAMYWYRQDPGQGLRLIYYSQIVNDFQKGDIAEGYSVSREKKESFPLTVTSAQKNPTAFYLCASSIEGTGTANTGELFFGEGSRLTVL.

The rearrangement joins TRBV7-2 to TRBJ2-3, with D perhaps matching TRBD2 (6 bases). There are 14 residues in the CDR3. Trimming shortened V by 3 bases and J by 4 bases, and 11 bases separated the two germline ends. Germline CDR1 SGHTA, CDR2 FQGNSA. As DNA, the CDR3 is TGTGCCAGCAGCTTTTGGGGGGTCGCAGATACGCAGTATTTT. As protein: CASSFWGVADTQYF.

The CDR3 DNA follows: TGTGCCTGGAGGGCAGGGGGACCCACAGATACGCAGTATTTT. This translates into CAWRAGGPTDTQYF. The chain employs TRBV30 and TRBJ2-3, with 7 bases lining up with TRBD1. Per germline, CDR1 GTSNPN and CDR2 SVGIG (reference sequence). After removal of 3 bases from V and 2 bases from J, the junction contained 5 bases not matched to a gene. This CDR3 region has 14 residues.

The rearrangement links TRBV6-5 to TRBJ2-3; a weak D match, TRBD2 (6 bases). Germline V gives CDR1 MNHEY, CDR2 SVGAGI. V lost 6 bases and J 2 bases, leaving 15 bases between the germline ends. This CDR3 has 15 amino acids. In DNA form, the CDR3 reads TGTGCCAGCAGCCTTTTGGGGGGAAACACAGATACGCAGTATTTT. Amino acids: CASSLLGGNTDTQYF.

The J gene is TRBJ1-1, the V gene TRBV5-4; 7 bases align to TRBD1. This CDR3 has 15 residues. Germline values: CDR1 SGHNT, CDR2 YYREEE (reference sequence). V shed 4 bases and J 1 base; nucleotides not matched to a gene: 7. CDR3 coding DNA: TGTGCCAGCAGCGGGAGACAGGGAACGAACACTGAAGCTTTCTTT. Protein: CASSGRQGTNTEAFF.

The V gene is TRBV24-1, the J gene TRBJ1-6; 8 bases are a match to TRBD1. The CDR3 extends over 16 amino acids. Germline CDR1 reads KGHDR; CDR2 reads SFDVKD. The J segment lost 9 bases and the V segment lost 1 base, leaving 7 bases of the junction unmatched. The CDR3 region has the DNA TGTGCCACCAGTGATTTAACAGGGGGGACGGGTTCACCCCTCCACTTT. Its protein product is CATSDLTGGTGSPLHF.

V usage is TRBV6-5 and J usage is TRBJ1-2; the D is unclear. The CDR3 sequence is 12 residues long. Trimming left V 6 bases short and J 5 bases short, with 10 bases between. From germline, CDR1 is MNHEY and CDR2 SVGAGI. The CDR3 sequence: CASRESGYGYTF. CDR3 nucleotides: TGTGCCAGCAGGGAGAGTGGTTATGGCTACACCTTC.

The chain is built from TRBV28 and TRBJ1-4, with TRBD1 as a possible D gene (5 bases). CDR1 and CDR2 (germline): MDHEN, SYDVKM. The CDR3 has 16 residues. Trimming removed 3 bases from V and 4 bases from J, with 15 bases in between. The CDR3 here is CASSFFPPGGNEKLFF. CDR3 in DNA: TGTGCCAGCAGTTTTTTTCCTCCCGGGGGTAATGAAAAACTGTTTTTT. Supplemented by reference TRBV28 and TRBJ1-4, the full variable domain reads DVKVTQSSRYLVKRTGEKVFLECVQDMDHENMFWYRQDPGLGLRLIYFSYDVKMKEKGDIPEGYSVSREKKERFSLILESASTNQTSMYLCASSFFPPGGNEKLFFGSGTQLSVL.